This is a list of T cell receptor beta chains from one sample in a study of cytomegalovirus exposure and HLA in healthy donors. TCRdb's copy holds only in-frame clones and misses some; the assay was immunoSEQ multiplex PCR. The table lists about 190,000 clones, about four fifths of them singletons. Material for sequencing was PBMCs. Receptors originate from a woman aged 45-59 years in good health and CMV-seronegative. Each CDR3 is given with its conserved first and last residue. D genes are given only for firm matches. The size entry is marked missing in some rows and otherwise reads once, few, many or a size class.

d_gene | abundance | j_gene | v_gene | CDR3aa | CDR3nt
TRBD1 | . | TRBJ1-1 | TRBV6-5 | CASRSQGANTEAFF | TGTGCCAGCAGGAGCCAGGGGGCTAACACTGAAGCTTTCTTT
TRBD1 | . | TRBJ1-1 | TRBV5-4 | CASSLDGVQGLAEAFF | TGTGCCAGCAGCTTGGACGGCGTACAGGGGTTAGCTGAAGCTTTCTTT
TRBD2 | . | TRBJ2-1 | TRBV19 | CASSPLGTTMFF | TGTGCCAGTAGTCCCCTCGGGACTACCATGTTCTTC
. | many | TRBJ2-1 | TRBV5-1 | CASSLNSPFLAYNEQFF | TGCGCCAGCAGCTTGAACTCTCCTTTTTTAGCCTACAATGAGCAGTTCTTC
TRBD2 | . | TRBJ2-1 | TRBV7-2 | CASSLSGTHNEQFF | TGTGCCAGCAGCCTTAGCGGGACGCACAATGAGCAGTTCTTC
. | . | TRBJ1-6 | TRBV5-4 | CASSFAPRGESPLHF | TGTGCCAGCAGCTTTGCCCCCCGGGGGGAGTCACCCCTCCACTTT
TRBD2 | . | TRBJ2-2 | TRBV7-3 | CASSLSGGNTGELFF | TGTGCCAGCAGCTTGAGCGGGGGGAACACCGGGGAGCTGTTTTTT
. | . | TRBJ1-2 | TRBV15 | CATSREDRTGYGYTF | TGTGCCACCAGCAGAGAGGATCGGACTGGCTATGGCTACACCTTC
. | few | TRBJ1-4 | TRBV28 | CASSPNHASGREKLFF | TGTGCCAGCAGTCCTAACCATGCGAGTGGTCGGGAAAAACTGTTTTTT
TRBD1 | . | TRBJ1-3 | TRBV29-1 | CSARTGNGNTIYF | TGCAGCGCTCGGACAGGGAACGGAAACACCATATATTTT
. | . | TRBJ1-6 | TRBV18 | CASSHQGLKSSYNSPLHF | TGTGCCAGCTCACATCAGGGGCTCAAGAGCTCCTATAATTCACCCCTCCACTTT
TRBD1 | . | TRBJ2-3 | TRBV4-2 | CASSQDGTGTDTQYF | TGTGCCAGCAGCCAAGATGGGACAGGGACAGATACGCAGTATTTT
TRBD1 | few | TRBJ1-2 | TRBV27 | CASSLDRGQAYGYTF | TGTGCCAGCAGTCTGGACAGGGGGCAGGCCTATGGCTACACCTTC
. | . | TRBJ2-7 | TRBV6-6 | CASSYSSSFSEQYF | TGTGCCAGCAGTTACTCGAGCTCCTTCTCCGAGCAGTACTTC
. | . | TRBJ1-2 | TRBV18 | CASSPDRTYGYTF | TGTGCCAGCTCACCCGACAGAACCTATGGCTACACCTTC
TRBD2 | . | TRBJ2-2 | TRBV4-2 | CASSHRTSGAPGELFF | TGTGCCAGCAGCCACAGGACTAGCGGGGCGCCCGGGGAGCTGTTTTTT
TRBD1 | . | TRBJ1-2 | TRBV18 | CASSPGQGNYGYTF | TGTGCCAGCTCACCAGGACAGGGCAACTATGGCTACACCTTC
. | . | TRBJ2-3 | TRBV7-9 | CASSSLRGSTDTQYF | TGTGCCAGCAGCTCCCTTCGGGGTAGCACAGATACGCAGTATTTT
TRBD1 | . | TRBJ1-2 | TRBV28 | CASRSGDRNYGYTF | TGTGCCAGCAGGAGCGGGGACAGGAACTATGGCTACACCTTC
TRBD2 | . | TRBJ2-3 | TRBV4-3 | CASSPTPGGLADTQYF | TGCGCCAGCAGCCCCACCCCGGGGGGTCTCGCAGATACGCAGTATTTT
. | . | TRBJ1-2 | TRBV7-2 | CASGQGALAGGYTF | TGTGCCAGCGGCCAAGGGGCACTGGCGGGGGGCTACACCTTC
. | . | TRBJ1-5 | TRBV29-1 | CSVGMGPGEQPQHF | TGCAGCGTTGGGATGGGGCCGGGGGAACAGCCCCAGCATTTT